The rows below give T cell receptor beta chains drawn from one sample of a study of shared clonotypes between healthy human individuals. The data were produced by immunoSEQ multiplex PCR, yet TCRdb's version contains in-frame clones alone and is incomplete. The repertoire holds about 610,000 clones, with around 97% as singletons. The source material was naive CD4+ T cells sorted from blood. Receptors originate from a woman aged 25 to 45 in good health. The CDR3 runs from the conserved cysteine through the conserved F or W. The order of the fields is V gene, CDR3 protein.

TRBV7-8 CASSLQLAGVYQETQYF
TRBV7-9 CASSFQRTSGRELGETQYF
TRBV19 CASGRGLYEQYF
TRBV5-1 CASSLTGQQETQYF
TRBV5-1 CASSNGLAEYNEQFF
TRBV5-1 CASSPETGLYEQYF
TRBV11-2 CASSLYEGLRPQETQYF
TRBV6-5 CASSRTGVLTGELFF
TRBV28 CASSPGTYPAWQYF
TRBV18 CASSPVPAGTYEQYF
TRBV29-1 CSVGEGSPYEQYF
TRBV6-5 CASSLAGGLRETQYF
TRBV16 CASSRAGGTGEQYF